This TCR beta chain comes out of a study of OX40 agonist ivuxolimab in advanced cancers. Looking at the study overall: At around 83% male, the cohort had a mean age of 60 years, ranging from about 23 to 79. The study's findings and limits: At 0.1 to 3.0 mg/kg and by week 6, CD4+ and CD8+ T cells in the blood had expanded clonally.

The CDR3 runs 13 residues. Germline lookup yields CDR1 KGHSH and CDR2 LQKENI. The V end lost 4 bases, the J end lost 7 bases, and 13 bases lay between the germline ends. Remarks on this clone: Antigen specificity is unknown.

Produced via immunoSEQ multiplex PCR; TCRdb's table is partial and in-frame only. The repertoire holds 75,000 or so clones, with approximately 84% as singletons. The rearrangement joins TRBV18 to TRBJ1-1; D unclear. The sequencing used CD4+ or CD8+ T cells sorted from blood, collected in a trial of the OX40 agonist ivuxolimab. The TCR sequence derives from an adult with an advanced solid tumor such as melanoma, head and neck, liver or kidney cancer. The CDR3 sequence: CASSQNPDGEAFF. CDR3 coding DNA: TGTGCCAGCTCACAGAACCCGGACGGTGAAGCTTTCTTT. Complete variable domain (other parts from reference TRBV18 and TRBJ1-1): NAGVMQNPRHLVRRRGQEARLRCSPMKGHSHVYWYRQLPEEGLKFMVYLQKENIIDESGMPKERFSAEFPKEGPSILRIQQVVRGDSAAYFCASSQNPDGEAFFGQGTRLTVV.